The clone carrying this T cell receptor beta chain was found a few times. Other DNA variants within this sample encode the same CDR3. The data were obtained in a study of blood T cell repertoires in COVID-19. Study background: Donors in the United States, Italy and Spain gave samples during acute or convalescent COVID-19. In each case, the material was cDNA or gDNA derived from T cells, B-cell-depleted T cells, or PBMCs.

Germline CDR1 reads SEHNR; CDR2 reads FQNEAQ (reference sequence). The CDR3 is 13 residues long. The V gene end was trimmed by 4 bases and the J gene end by 4 bases; junction bases not matched to a gene: 2. Only in-frame clones appear in the TCRdb table, and some are missing; sequencing was by immunoSEQ multiplex PCR. The table lists hundreds of thousands of clones, around 87% of them singletons. Sequencing used peripheral blood. The gene calls are TRBV7-9 and TRBJ1-2; 8 nucleotides match TRBD1. The receptor's source is a woman in her 40s who had recovered from COVID-19. The CDR3, as DNA: TGTGCCAGCAGCTCTACAGGGGGCTATGGCTACACCTTC. Amino acids: CASSSTGGYGYTF.